This T cell receptor beta chain was obtained from a study of T cell responses to AZD1222 COVID-19 vaccine. The CDR3 runs 12 residues. V was cut by 5 bases and J by 11 bases, with 13 bases left in between. Germline lookup yields CDR1 LNHDA and CDR2 SQIVND (reference sequence). Details on this clone: Its antigen is unidentified.

Study results and limitations: At 160-218 and 743-854, vaccine-associated CD4 TCRs were dominant, and they spanned spike. Targeting of unmutated variant regions was reportedly seen in nearly half of spike-specific TCRs. Just a handful of AZD1222 recipients tested seropositive at baseline.

Clones were read by immunoSEQ multiplex PCR, and TCRdb kept only the in-frame ones, dropping some. The data show 150,000 to 200,000 clones, roughly 92% seen once. The starting material was peripheral blood, obtained on day 0 of AZD1222 vaccination. The V call is TRBV19, the J call TRBJ2-4, with D possibly TRBD1 on 6 matching bases. The clonotype originates from an adult in good health. CDR3 amino acids: CASSSDRSFQYF. For the CDR3, the DNA is TGTGCCAGTAGTTCCGACAGGAGTTTTCAGTACTTC.